This T cell receptor (beta chain) comes out of a study of Graves' ophthalmopathy and Graves' hyperthyroidism. The study, taken as a whole, reports: Most expanded thyroid clonotypes above 0.001 frequency also appeared in blood.

This clonotype appeared many times. Its antigen is unidentified. The junction had 5 bases not matched to a gene; V was cut back by 7 bases and J by 3 bases. CDR1 MNHEY and CDR2 SVGEGT come from the germline V gene. The length of the CDR3 is 13 residues. Amplifying from RNA transcripts, the study obtained TCR beta CDR3 regions. An opening RT-PCR round employed HTBI primers and preceded a second-round multiplex PCR. TCRdb reprocessed the multiplex PCR reads via MiXCR and lists one record per CDR3 protein. Of around 1.1 million distinct CDR3 sequences listed, about 35% are singletons. The sequence came from an adult man with Graves' hyperthyroidism. Material for sequencing was peripheral blood or thyroid tissue (not recorded which). V usage is TRBV6-2 or TRBV6-3 and J usage is TRBJ2-7, with 8 bases identical to TRBD2. CDR3 sequence (DNA): TGTGCCAGCATCCGGAGCGGGAGCTACGAGCAGTACTTC. Protein product: CASIRSGSYEQYF.